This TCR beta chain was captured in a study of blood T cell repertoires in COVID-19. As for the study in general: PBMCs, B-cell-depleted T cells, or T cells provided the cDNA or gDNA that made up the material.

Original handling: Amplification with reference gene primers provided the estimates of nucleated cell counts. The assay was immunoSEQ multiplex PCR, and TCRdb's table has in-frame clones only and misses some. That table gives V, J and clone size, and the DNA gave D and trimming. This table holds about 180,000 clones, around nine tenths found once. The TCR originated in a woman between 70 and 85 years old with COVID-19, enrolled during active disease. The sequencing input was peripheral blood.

The CDR3: CASSNLPGSGTDTQYF. The CDR3 DNA reads as TGTGCCAGTAGTAATTTACCAGGTTCTGGCACAGATACGCAGTATTTT. This chain links TRBV19 with TRBJ2-3; D ambiguous. The CDR3 runs to 16 residues. V dropped 4 bases and J dropped 1 base, with 15 bases sitting between them. Germline V gives CDR1 LNHDA, CDR2 SQIVND (reference sequence). Full variable domain (rest looked up from reference TRBV19 and TRBJ2-3): DGGITQSPKYLFRKEGQNVTLSCEQNLNHDAMYWYRQDPGQGLRLIYYSQIVNDFQKGDIAEGYSVSREKKESFPLTVTSAQKNPTAFYLCASSNLPGSGTDTQYFGPGTRLTVL.